Shown below are 23 T cell receptor beta chains from a single sample sequenced in a study of CXCR3-negative and CXCR3-positive naive CD8 T cells. Each TRB cDNA library was prepared by 5' RACE (with UMI labels). TCRdb reprocessed the 5' RACE reads; each CDR3 protein has one entry and no DNA is given. Listed are tens of thousands of distinct CDR3 sequences; approximately 2.6% falls within the top ten. Source material: naive CXCR3- CD8+ T cells from blood. Subset defined: CD45RO-CCR7+CD27+CD95- naive CD8+ T cells lacking CXCR3 (TNR3-). The receptors shown here come from a human donor in good health. Some clones in this sample may be carry-over from other donors' samples.

This chain uses TRBV29-1 with TRBJ2-1; the D gene TCRdb calls, TRBD1, cannot be checked with no DNA. The CDR3 totals 13 residues. In germline, CDR1 is SQVTM, CDR2 ANQGSEA. CDR3 protein: CSVEWGGLDEQFF.

The chain carries TRBV2 and TRBJ2-7; TCRdb's D call of TRBD1 is untestable without DNA. The length of the CDR3 is 14 residues. Germline V lookup: CDR1 SNHLY, CDR2 FYNNEI. The CDR3 spells CASSVWAAPYEQYF.

The rearrangement uses TRBV6-4 and TRBJ1-1. In germline, CDR1 is MRHNA, CDR2 SNTAGT. The CDR3 sequence is 14 residues long. The CDR3 protein is CASSDSSENTEAFF.

This sequence joins TRBV5-1 and TRBJ1-1; with no DNA, the TCRdb D assignment of TRBD1 cannot be verified. The CDR3 is made up of 14 amino acids. The germline V gene has CDR1 SGHRS and CDR2 YFSETQ. The CDR3 here is CASSQTGGAAEAFF. The full variable domain, completed using reference TRBV5-1 and TRBJ1-1, is KAGVTQTPRYLIKTRGQQVTLSCSPISGHRSVSWYQQTPGQGLQFLFEYFSETQRNKGNFPGRFSGRQFSNSRSEMNVSTLELGDSALYLCASSQTGGAAEAFFGQGTRLTVV.

The chain is built from TRBV4-3 and TRBJ2-7; the TRBD2 assignment by TCRdb is unverifiable without DNA. In germline, CDR1 is LGHNA, CDR2 YSLEER. The CDR3 runs 15 residues. The CDR3 loop is CASSLSLHITAGYTF.

The J gene is TRBJ1-5, the V gene TRBV7-3; the TCRdb call, TRBD1, lacks DNA for checking. From germline, CDR1 is SGHTA and CDR2 FQGTGA. The CDR3 has 18 amino acids. The CDR3 spells CASSSLKVRQGSNQPQHF.

The chain couples TRBV28 to TRBJ2-3; TCRdb indicates TRBD2, and absent DNA this call remains unverified. Germline lookup yields CDR1 MDHEN and CDR2 SYDVKM. The CDR3 has 17 amino acids. The CDR3: CASSYPSGSWEGDTQYF.

V and J are TRBV20-1 and TRBJ1-5. Germline V lookup: CDR1 DFQATT, CDR2 SNEGSKA (reference sequence). The length of the CDR3 is 13 residues. CDR3: CSAPQLANQPQHF.

The chain uses TRBV11-2 and TRBJ2-3; the D call from TCRdb, TRBD2, cannot be confirmed without DNA. The CDR3 has 15 amino acids. Germline loops: CDR1 SGHAT, CDR2 FQNNGV. The CDR3 spells CASSKWTSGGDTQYF.

V and J are TRBV6-4 and TRBJ2-1. This CDR3 has 13 amino acids. The germline V gene encodes CDR1 MRHNA and CDR2 SNTAGT. CDR3 amino acids: CASSDDTYNEQFF.

The rearrangement links TRBV21-1 to TRBJ2-7; TCRdb's D call of TRBD1 is untestable without DNA. TRBV21-1 is shown as a pseudogene. The CDR3 spans 14 residues. The chain's CDR3 is CASSTRTGGYEQYF.

The chain joins TRBV7-9 to TRBJ1-3; without DNA, the TCRdb call of TRBD1 cannot be checked. Germline loops: CDR1 SEHNR, CDR2 FQNEAQ (reference sequence). The CDR3 length is 23 residues. The CDR3 sequence is CASSFFGENEGTGGHLSGNTIYF. Using reference TRBV7-9 and TRBJ1-3 for the parts outside the CDR3, the full variable domain is DTGVSQNPRHKITKRGQNVTFRCDPISEHNRLYWYRQTLGQGPEFLTYFQNEAQLEKSRLLSDRFSAERPKGSFSTLEIQRTEQGDSAMYLCASSFFGENEGTGGHLSGNTIYFGEGSWLTVV.

This CDR3 is CASSPGEYSNQPQHF. The chain combines TRBV12-3 or TRBV12-4 with TRBJ1-5; TCRdb's D call of TRBD1 is untestable without DNA. This CDR3 is 15 amino acids long.

The V and J genes are TRBV12-3 or TRBV12-4 and TRBJ2-5. CDR3 length: 13 residues. Here the CDR3 reads CASSLGTTADQYF.

The V call is TRBV12-3 or TRBV12-4, the J call TRBJ2-7; TCRdb gives TRBD2 as the D gene, but with no DNA this cannot be confirmed. The CDR3 covers 13 residues. The CDR3 is CASSLVGLGEQYF.

V is TRBV29-1 and J is TRBJ2-1; TCRdb's assignment of TRBD2 cannot be checked, as there is no DNA. CDR3 length: 14 amino acids. The germline gives CDR1 SQVTM, CDR2 ANQGSEA. The CDR3 sequence is CSVEEREGHSEQFF.

This rearrangement joins TRBV6-2 or TRBV6-3 to TRBJ2-1; TCRdb's assignment of TRBD1 cannot be checked, as there is no DNA. Germline CDR1 reads MNHEY; CDR2 reads SVGEGT. The CDR3 has 13 residues. The CDR3 is CASSYIQGGEQFF.

This chain links TRBV10-3 with TRBJ2-2; TCRdb's D gene call, TRBD1, goes unchecked for lack of DNA. The CDR3 has 18 residues. In germline, CDR1 is ENHRY, CDR2 SYGVKD. This chain's CDR3 is CAISAPPGRGLGTGELFF.

This chain links TRBV14 with TRBJ2-3. The CDR3 is made up of 14 amino acids. Per the germline V gene, CDR1 is SGHDN and CDR2 is FVKESK. This chain's CDR3 is CASSQVQKTDTQYF.

In terms of frequency, this clonotype is medium-sized. The chain employs TRBV6-4 and TRBJ2-7; absent DNA, TCRdb's TRBD1 call cannot be checked. Germline V CDR1 and CDR2: MRHNA, SNTAGT. The CDR3 is made up of 12 amino acids. CDR3 protein: CASGTGSGEQYF.

V gene TRBV28 combines with J gene TRBJ1-5; TCRdb picks TRBD1, but there is no DNA to check that call. From germline, CDR1 is MDHEN and CDR2 SYDVKM. The CDR3 sequence is 13 residues long. Here the CDR3 reads CASSPPVVQPQHF.

The chain recombines TRBV25-1 with TRBJ2-1. Germline lookup yields CDR1 MGHDK and CDR2 SYGVNS. The CDR3 consists of 13 residues. The CDR3 spells CASNGGSYNEQFF.

The V gene is TRBV10-2, the J gene TRBJ2-1; TCRdb proposes TRBD1, but this gene call is untestable without DNA. Germline assignment: CDR1 WSHSY and CDR2 SAAADI. The CDR3 totals 14 residues. The CDR3 sequence is CASSGDREGHEQFF.